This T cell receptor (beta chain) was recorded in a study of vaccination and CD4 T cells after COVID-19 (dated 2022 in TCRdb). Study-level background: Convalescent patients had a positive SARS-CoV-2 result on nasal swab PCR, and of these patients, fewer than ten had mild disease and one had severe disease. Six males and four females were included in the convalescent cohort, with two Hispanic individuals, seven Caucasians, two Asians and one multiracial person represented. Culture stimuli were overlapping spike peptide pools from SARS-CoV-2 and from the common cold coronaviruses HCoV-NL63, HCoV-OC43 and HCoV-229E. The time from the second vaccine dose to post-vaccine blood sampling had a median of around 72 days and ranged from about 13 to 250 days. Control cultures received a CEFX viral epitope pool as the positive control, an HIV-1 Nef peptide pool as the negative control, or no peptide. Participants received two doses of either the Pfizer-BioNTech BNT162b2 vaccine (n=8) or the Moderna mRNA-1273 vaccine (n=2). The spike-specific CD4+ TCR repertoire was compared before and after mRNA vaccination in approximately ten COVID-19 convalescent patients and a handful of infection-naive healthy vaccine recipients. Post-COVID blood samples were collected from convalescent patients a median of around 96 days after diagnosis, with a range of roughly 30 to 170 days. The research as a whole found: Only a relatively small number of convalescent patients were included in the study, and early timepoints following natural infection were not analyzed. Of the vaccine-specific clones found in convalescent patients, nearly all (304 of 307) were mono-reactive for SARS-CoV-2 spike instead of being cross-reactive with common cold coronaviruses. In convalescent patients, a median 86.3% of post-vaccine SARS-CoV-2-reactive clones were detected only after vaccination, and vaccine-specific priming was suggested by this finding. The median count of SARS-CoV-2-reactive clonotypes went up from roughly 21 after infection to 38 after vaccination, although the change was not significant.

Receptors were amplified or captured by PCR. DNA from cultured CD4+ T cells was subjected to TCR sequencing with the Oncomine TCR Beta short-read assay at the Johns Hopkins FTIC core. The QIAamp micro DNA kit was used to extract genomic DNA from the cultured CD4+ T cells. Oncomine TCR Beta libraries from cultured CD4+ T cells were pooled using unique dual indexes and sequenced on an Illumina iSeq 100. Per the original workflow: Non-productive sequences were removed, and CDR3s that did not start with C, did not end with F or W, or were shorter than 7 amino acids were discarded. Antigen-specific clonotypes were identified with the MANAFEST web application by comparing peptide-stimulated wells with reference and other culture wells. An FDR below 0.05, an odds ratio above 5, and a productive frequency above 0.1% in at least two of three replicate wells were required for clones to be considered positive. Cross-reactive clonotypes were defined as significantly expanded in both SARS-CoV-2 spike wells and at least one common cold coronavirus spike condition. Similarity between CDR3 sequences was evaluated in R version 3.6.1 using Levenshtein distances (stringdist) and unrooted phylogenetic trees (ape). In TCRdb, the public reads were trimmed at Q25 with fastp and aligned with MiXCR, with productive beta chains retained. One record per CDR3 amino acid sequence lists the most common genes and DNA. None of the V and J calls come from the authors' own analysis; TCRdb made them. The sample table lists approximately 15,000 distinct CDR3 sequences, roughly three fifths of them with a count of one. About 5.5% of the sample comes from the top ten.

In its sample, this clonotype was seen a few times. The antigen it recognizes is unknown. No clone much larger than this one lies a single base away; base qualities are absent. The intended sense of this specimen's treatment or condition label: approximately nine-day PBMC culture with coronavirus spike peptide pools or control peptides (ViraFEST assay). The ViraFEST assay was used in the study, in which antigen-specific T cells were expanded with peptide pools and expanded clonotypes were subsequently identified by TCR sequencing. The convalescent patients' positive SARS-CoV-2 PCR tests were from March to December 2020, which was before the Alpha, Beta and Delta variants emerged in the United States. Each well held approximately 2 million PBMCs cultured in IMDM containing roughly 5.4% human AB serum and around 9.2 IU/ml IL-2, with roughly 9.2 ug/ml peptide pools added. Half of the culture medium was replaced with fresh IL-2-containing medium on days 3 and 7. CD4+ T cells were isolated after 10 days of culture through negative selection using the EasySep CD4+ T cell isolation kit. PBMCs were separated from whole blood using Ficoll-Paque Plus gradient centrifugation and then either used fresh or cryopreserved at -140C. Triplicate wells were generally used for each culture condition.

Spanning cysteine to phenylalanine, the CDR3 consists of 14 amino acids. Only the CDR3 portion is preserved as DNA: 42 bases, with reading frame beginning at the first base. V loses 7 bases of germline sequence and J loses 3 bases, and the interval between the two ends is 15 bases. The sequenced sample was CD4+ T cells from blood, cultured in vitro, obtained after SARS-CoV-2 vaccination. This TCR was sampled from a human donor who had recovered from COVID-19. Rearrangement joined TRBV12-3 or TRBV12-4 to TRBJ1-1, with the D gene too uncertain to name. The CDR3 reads CASTLEPSDTEAFF. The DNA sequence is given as TGTGCCAGCACCCTGGAGCCATCGGACACTGAAGCTTTCTTT.